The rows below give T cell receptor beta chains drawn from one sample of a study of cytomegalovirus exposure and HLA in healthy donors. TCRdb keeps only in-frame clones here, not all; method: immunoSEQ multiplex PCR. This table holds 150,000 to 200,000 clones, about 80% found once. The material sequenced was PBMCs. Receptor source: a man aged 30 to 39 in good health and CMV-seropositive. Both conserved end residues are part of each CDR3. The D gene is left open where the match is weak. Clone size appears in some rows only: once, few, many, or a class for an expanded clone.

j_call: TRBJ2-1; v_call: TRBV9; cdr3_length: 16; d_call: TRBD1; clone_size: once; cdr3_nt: TGTGCCAGCAGCGTATCGACAGGGAATGGTTACAATGAGCAGTTCTTC; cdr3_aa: CASSVSTGNGYNEQFF
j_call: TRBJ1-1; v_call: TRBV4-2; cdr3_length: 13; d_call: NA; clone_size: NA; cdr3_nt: TGTGCCAGCAGCCAAGAGGGACAACCTGAAGCTTTCTTT; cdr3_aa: CASSQEGQPEAFF
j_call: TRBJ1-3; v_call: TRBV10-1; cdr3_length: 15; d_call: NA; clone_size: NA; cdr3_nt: TGCGCCAGCAGTGAGTCTTCGGGAACTGGAAACACCATATATTTT; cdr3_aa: CASSESSGTGNTIYF
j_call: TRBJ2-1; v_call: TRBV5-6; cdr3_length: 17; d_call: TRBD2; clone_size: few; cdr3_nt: TGTGCCAGCATCCCTTCAAGCGGGAGGGCTTTCTACAATGAGCAGTTCTTC; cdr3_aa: CASIPSSGRAFYNEQFF
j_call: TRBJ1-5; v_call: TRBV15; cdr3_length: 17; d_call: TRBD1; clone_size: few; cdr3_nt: TGTGCCACCAGCAGGCCCTTCCGAGGGGGCGGAAATCAGCCCCAGCATTTT; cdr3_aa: CATSRPFRGGGNQPQHF
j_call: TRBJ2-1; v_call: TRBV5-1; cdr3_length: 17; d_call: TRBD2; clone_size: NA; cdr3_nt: TGCGCCAGCAGCCATAGGGTTGGCGGGGGCTCCTACAATGAGCAGTTCTTC; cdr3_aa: CASSHRVGGGSYNEQFF
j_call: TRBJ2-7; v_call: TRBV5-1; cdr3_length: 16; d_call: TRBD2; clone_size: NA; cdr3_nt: TGCGCCAGCAGCTCCGGGTCGCGAGCGGGGGTCTACGAGCAGTACTTC; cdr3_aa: CASSSGSRAGVYEQYF
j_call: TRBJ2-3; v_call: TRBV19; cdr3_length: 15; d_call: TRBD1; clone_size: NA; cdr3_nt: TGTGCCAGTAGTACCGGGACAGGGGTCACAGATACGCAGTATTTT; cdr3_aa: CASSTGTGVTDTQYF
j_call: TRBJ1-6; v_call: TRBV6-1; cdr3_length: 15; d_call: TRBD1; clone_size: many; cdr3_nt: TGTGCCAGCAGTGAAGGGACAGGGGGGAATTCACCCCTCCACTTT; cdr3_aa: CASSEGTGGNSPLHF
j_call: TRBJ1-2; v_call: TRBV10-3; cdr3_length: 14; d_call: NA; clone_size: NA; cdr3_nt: TGTGCCATCAGTGATTCGACAGGCGGCTATGGCTACACCTTC; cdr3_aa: CAISDSTGGYGYTF
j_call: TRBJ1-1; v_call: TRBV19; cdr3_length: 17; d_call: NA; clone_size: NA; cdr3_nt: TGTGCCAGTAGTATGTGGGGGCCCAGTATGATGAACACTGAAGCTTTCTTT; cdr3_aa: CASSMWGPSMMNTEAFF
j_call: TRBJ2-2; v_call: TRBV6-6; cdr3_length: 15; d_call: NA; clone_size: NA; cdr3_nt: TGTGCCAGCAGTTACTCGAGATCCGGGTCCGGGGAGCTGTTTTTT; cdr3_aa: CASSYSRSGSGELFF
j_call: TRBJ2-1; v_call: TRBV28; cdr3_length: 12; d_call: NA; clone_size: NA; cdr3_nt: TGTGCCAGCAGTCAAAACTACAATGAGCAGTTCTTC; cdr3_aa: CASSQNYNEQFF
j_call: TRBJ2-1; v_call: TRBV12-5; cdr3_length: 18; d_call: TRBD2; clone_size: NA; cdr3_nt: TGTGCTAGTGGTTTGGCGGGACTAGCGGGGGCCCCCTTTCATGAGCAGTTCTTC; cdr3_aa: CASGLAGLAGAPFHEQFF
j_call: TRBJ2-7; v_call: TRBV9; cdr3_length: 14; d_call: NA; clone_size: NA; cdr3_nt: TGTGCCAGCAGTTCTAACCGTGCCCCCTACGAGCAGTACTTC; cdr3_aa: CASSSNRAPYEQYF
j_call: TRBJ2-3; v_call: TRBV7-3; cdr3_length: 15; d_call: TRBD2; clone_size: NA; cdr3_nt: TGTGCCAGCAGCATATCTAGCGGGAGGTTGGATACGCAGTATTTT; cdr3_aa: CASSISSGRLDTQYF
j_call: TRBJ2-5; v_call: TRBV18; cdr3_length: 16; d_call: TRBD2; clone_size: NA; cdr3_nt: TGTGCCAGCTCACCACCGGTTGGGGGGGGACAAGAGACCCAGTACTTC; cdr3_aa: CASSPPVGGGQETQYF
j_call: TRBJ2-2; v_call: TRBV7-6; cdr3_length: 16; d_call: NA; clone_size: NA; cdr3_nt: TGTGCCAGCAGCCCTCCCAAGGGGTTAGGCACCGGGGAGCTGTTTTTT; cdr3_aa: CASSPPKGLGTGELFF
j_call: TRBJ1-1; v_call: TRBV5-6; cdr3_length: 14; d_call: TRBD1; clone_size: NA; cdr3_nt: TGTGCCAGCAGCCCCAGGGGGCGGGACACTGAAGCTTTCTTT; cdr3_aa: CASSPRGRDTEAFF
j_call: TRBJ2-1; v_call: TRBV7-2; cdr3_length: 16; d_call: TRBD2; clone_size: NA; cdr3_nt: TGTGCCAGCAGCTTAGGCGGAAGAGCGGGAGATAAAGAGCAGTTCTTC; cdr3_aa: CASSLGGRAGDKEQFF
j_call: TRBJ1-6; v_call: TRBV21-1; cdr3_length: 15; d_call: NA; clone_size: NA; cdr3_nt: TGTGCCAGCAGCAAAGACAGGGGAGATAATTCACCCCTCCACTTT; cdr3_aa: CASSKDRGDNSPLHF
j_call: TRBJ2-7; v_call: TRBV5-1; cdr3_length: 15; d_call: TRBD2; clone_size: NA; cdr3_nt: TGCGCCAGCAGCCGGGGACTAGCTGGAGCCTACGAGCAGTACTTC; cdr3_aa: CASSRGLAGAYEQYF
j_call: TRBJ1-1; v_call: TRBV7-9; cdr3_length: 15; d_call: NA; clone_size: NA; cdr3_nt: TGTGCCAGCAGACCTTTGACAGGCCGTAACACTGAAGCTTTCTTT; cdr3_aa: CASRPLTGRNTEAFF
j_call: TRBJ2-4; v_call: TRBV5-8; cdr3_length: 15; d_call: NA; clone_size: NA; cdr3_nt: TGTGCCAGCAGCCGCGCAGGGGCCCCCAAAAACATTCAGTACTTC; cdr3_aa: CASSRAGAPKNIQYF
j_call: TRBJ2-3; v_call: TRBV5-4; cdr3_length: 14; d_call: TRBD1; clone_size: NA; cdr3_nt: TGTGCCAGCAGCTCGGGACAGGGCCCAGATACGCAGTATTTT; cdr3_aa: CASSSGQGPDTQYF
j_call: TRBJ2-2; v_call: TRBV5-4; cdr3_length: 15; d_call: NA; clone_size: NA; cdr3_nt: TGTGCCAGCAGCTCATGGACAGAGAACACCGGGGAGCTGTTTTTT; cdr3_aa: CASSSWTENTGELFF
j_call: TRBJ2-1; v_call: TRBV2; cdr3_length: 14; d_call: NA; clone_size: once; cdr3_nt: TGTGCCAGCAGGCCCGACAGCATTGACAATGAGCAGTTCTTC; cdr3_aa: CASRPDSIDNEQFF
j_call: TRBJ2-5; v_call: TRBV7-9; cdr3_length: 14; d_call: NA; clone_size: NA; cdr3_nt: TGTTCCAGCAGCTTAGAGCCAGGTCAAGAGACCCAGTACTTC; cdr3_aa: CSSSLEPGQETQYF